These T cell receptor beta chains were read from a single sample in a study of shared clonotypes between healthy human individuals. Profiled with immunoSEQ multiplex PCR; TCRdb holds only in-frame clones, not every one. The sample records roughly 550,000 clones, just under 97% being singletons. The sequencing sample was made of naive CD8+ T cells sorted from blood. These receptors all come from a woman in her thirties in good health. Each CDR3 is given with its conserved first and last residue. The order of the fields is J gene, V gene, clone size, D gene, CDR3 DNA, CDR3 protein. The D gene is left open where the match is weak. Rows may omit the clone size; those that give it use once, few, many or a size class.

J gene: TRBJ2-2
V gene: TRBV7-2
clone size: -
D gene: TRBD2
CDR3 DNA: TGTGCCAGCAGCTTAACGCGCGGGAGGGGATACACCGGGGAGCTGTTTTTT
CDR3 protein: CASSLTRGRGYTGELFF

J gene: TRBJ2-5
V gene: TRBV25-1
clone size: -
D gene: TRBD1
CDR3 DNA: TGTGCCAGCAGTGGGCGACAGGGGCCGTACCAAGAGACCCAGTACTTC
CDR3 protein: CASSGRQGPYQETQYF

J gene: TRBJ2-1
V gene: TRBV29-1
clone size: -
D gene: -
CDR3 DNA: TGCAGCGTGGGAGGAACTAGCTCCTACAATGAGCAGTTCTTC
CDR3 protein: CSVGGTSSYNEQFF

J gene: TRBJ2-5
V gene: TRBV4-1
clone size: -
D gene: -
CDR3 DNA: TGCGCCAGCCGTTCCAGGGCAGGACGGCAAGAGACCCAGTACTTC
CDR3 protein: CASRSRAGRQETQYF

J gene: TRBJ1-3
V gene: TRBV5-1
clone size: once
D gene: TRBD1
CDR3 DNA: TGCGCCAGCAGCTCAAAGACAGGGTTGGGAAACACCATATATTTT
CDR3 protein: CASSSKTGLGNTIYF

J gene: TRBJ1-2
V gene: TRBV15
clone size: once
D gene: -
CDR3 DNA: TGTGCCACCAGTCAGATAGGGGTCCTTTTTGACTATGGCTACACCTTC
CDR3 protein: CATSQIGVLFDYGYTF

J gene: TRBJ2-1
V gene: TRBV2
clone size: -
D gene: -
CDR3 DNA: TGTGCCAGGACTGGCGAAAATAGGGTAGATGAGCAGTTCTTC
CDR3 protein: CARTGENRVDEQFF

J gene: TRBJ2-7
V gene: TRBV7-9
clone size: -
D gene: -
CDR3 DNA: TGTGCCAGCGGTATTCGATCCTACGAGCAGTACTTC
CDR3 protein: CASGIRSYEQYF

J gene: TRBJ1-1
V gene: TRBV7-9
clone size: once
D gene: -
CDR3 DNA: TGTGCCAGCAGCTCAAACACTGAAGCTTTCTTT
CDR3 protein: CASSSNTEAFF

J gene: TRBJ2-7
V gene: TRBV27
clone size: -
D gene: -
CDR3 DNA: TGTGCCAGCAGTTACAGGGTAGAGGACGAGCAGTACTTC
CDR3 protein: CASSYRVEDEQYF

J gene: TRBJ2-3
V gene: TRBV15
clone size: -
D gene: -
CDR3 DNA: TGTGCCACCAGCAGAGAATGGAAGCGGAGATTCACAGATACGCAGTATTTT
CDR3 protein: CATSREWKRRFTDTQYF

J gene: TRBJ2-1
V gene: TRBV5-1
clone size: -
D gene: -
CDR3 DNA: TGCGCCAGCAGAGGGGACGGACTATTCAAGGGGCAGTTCTTC
CDR3 protein: CASRGDGLFKGQFF

J gene: TRBJ2-7
V gene: TRBV2
clone size: -
D gene: -
CDR3 DNA: TGTGCCAGCAGGGAGCCCTCTGCCTACGAGCAGTACTTC
CDR3 protein: CASREPSAYEQYF

J gene: TRBJ1-1
V gene: TRBV11-2
clone size: -
D gene: TRBD1
CDR3 DNA: TGTGCCAGCAGCTATGGACAGGTTGAAGCTTTCTTT
CDR3 protein: CASSYGQVEAFF

J gene: TRBJ1-2
V gene: TRBV10-2
clone size: -
D gene: -
CDR3 DNA: TGCGCCAGCAGTTCCGGGACCTTGTATGGCTACACCTTC
CDR3 protein: CASSSGTLYGYTF

J gene: TRBJ2-7
V gene: TRBV5-1
clone size: -
D gene: TRBD2
CDR3 DNA: TGCGCCAGCAGCTTGGGGGCGGGAGCTAGGGACTTC
CDR3 protein: CASSLGAGARDF

J gene: TRBJ1-2
V gene: TRBV5-1
clone size: -
D gene: -
CDR3 DNA: TGCGCCAGCAGCTCCAGGGAATATGACTATGGCTACACCTTC
CDR3 protein: CASSSREYDYGYTF

J gene: TRBJ2-7
V gene: TRBV19
clone size: -
D gene: -
CDR3 DNA: TGTGCCAGTAGTATAGATCAGGGAATTGGCTACGAGCAGTACTTC
CDR3 protein: CASSIDQGIGYEQYF

J gene: TRBJ2-5
V gene: TRBV7-6
clone size: once
D gene: -
CDR3 DNA: TGTGCCAGCAGCCCACTCGATCGAACGCCAAACCACGGGGAGACCCAGTACTTC
CDR3 protein: CASSPLDRTPNHGETQYF

J gene: TRBJ2-7
V gene: TRBV27
clone size: -
D gene: TRBD1
CDR3 DNA: TGTGCCAGCAGCGTGACAGGGTCCGCCTACGAGCAGTACTTC
CDR3 protein: CASSVTGSAYEQYF

J gene: TRBJ2-7
V gene: TRBV27
clone size: -
D gene: -
CDR3 DNA: TGTGCCAGCAAGGCAGCTGGAGGAGGGCAGTACTTC
CDR3 protein: CASKAAGGGQYF

J gene: TRBJ2-1
V gene: TRBV28
clone size: -
D gene: -
CDR3 DNA: TGTGCCAGCAGTTTATTAACCGCCCTCTCTCCAAGCCAGGGGCAGTTCTTC
CDR3 protein: CASSLLTALSPSQGQFF

J gene: TRBJ2-7
V gene: TRBV28
clone size: -
D gene: -
CDR3 DNA: TGTGCCAGCATTCCGGCGGCGTACACCTACGAGCAGTACTTC
CDR3 protein: CASIPAAYTYEQYF

J gene: TRBJ2-1
V gene: TRBV2
clone size: -
D gene: TRBD2
CDR3 DNA: TGTGCCAGCAGTGAGGCGGGAGGGGGCAATGAGCAGTTCTTC
CDR3 protein: CASSEAGGGNEQFF

J gene: TRBJ2-1
V gene: TRBV19
clone size: -
D gene: -
CDR3 DNA: TGTGCCAGTACCCTCTCGAGCTCCTACAATGAGCAGTTCTTC
CDR3 protein: CASTLSSSYNEQFF